The next 9 T cell receptor beta chains were all read from a single sample in a study of blood T cell repertoires in COVID-19. Using immunoSEQ multiplex PCR, the repertoire was profiled, and TCRdb retains in-frame clones only, with some absent. This sample has around 50,000 clones; about four fifths occur once, and the top ten carry roughly 22%. The material sequenced was peripheral blood. The receptors stem from a woman in her sixties with acute or convalescent COVID-19.

This chain connects TRBV2 to TRBJ2-3; TRBD1 might be the D (6 bases). CDR3 length: 14 amino acids. V dropped 6 bases and J dropped 6 bases, with 16 bases sitting between them. Per the germline V gene, CDR1 is SNHLY and CDR2 is FYNNEI. The CDR3 region is CASSLGAQWDTQYF. The CDR3, as DNA: TGTGCCAGCAGCCTGGGGGCCCAATGGGATACGCAGTATTTT.

DNA for the CDR3: TGTGCCAGCAGCGTAGGAGCGGGCCCCAACACTGAAGCTTTCTTT. Its protein is CASSVGAGPNTEAFF. The V and J genes are TRBV9 and TRBJ1-1, with D unclear. Between the trimmed V and J ends, which lost 0 bases and 2 bases, there was a span of 11 bases. Germline V gives CDR1 SGDLS, CDR2 YYNGEE. There are 15 residues in the CDR3.

This chain links TRBV19 with TRBJ1-2; 7 bases align to TRBD1. Germline V CDR1 and CDR2: LNHDA, SQIVND (reference sequence). The J segment lost 5 bases and the V segment lost 7 bases, leaving 16 bases of the junction unmatched. The length of the CDR3 is 16 residues. This CDR3 is CASTTRDSPLGYGYTF. CDR3 in DNA: TGTGCCAGTACCACCCGGGACAGCCCCCTTGGATATGGCTACACCTTC.

The rearrangement links TRBV30 to TRBJ2-3; tentative D call: TRBD1 (6 bases). The CDR3 is 14 amino acids. V lost 4 bases to trimming and J lost 6 bases, with 17 bases between them. Germline V CDR1 and CDR2: GTSNPN, SVGIG (reference sequence). The CDR3 spells CAWNRAARTDTQYF. The DNA for the CDR3 is TGTGCCTGGAACAGGGCCGCTAGGACGGATACGCAGTATTTT.

The chain couples TRBV7-9 to TRBJ1-1; 9 bases map to TRBD1. CDR1 is SEHNR, CDR2 FQNEAQ, per germline (reference sequence). CDR3 length: 16 residues. The V gene end was trimmed by 0 bases and the J gene end by 7 bases; junction bases not matched to a gene: 9. The CDR3 here is CASSLAIGQGNFEAFF. DNA for the CDR3: TGTGCCAGCAGCTTAGCGATTGGACAGGGGAATTTTGAAGCTTTCTTT.

The chain recombines TRBV9 with TRBJ2-2, with 12 positions matching TRBD2. The CDR3 has 18 amino acids. Germline CDR1 SGDLS, CDR2 YYNGEE. The trim removed 4 bases at V and 5 bases at J, leaving 12 bases unmatched. Here the CDR3 DNA reads TGTGCCAGCAGCCCCAGTCGACTAGCGGGGGCGGGTACCGGGGAGCTGTTTTTT. Residues: CASSPSRLAGAGTGELFF.

The CDR3 is CATSRDSQETQYF. For the CDR3, the DNA is TGTGCCACCAGCCGGGACAGCCAAGAGACCCAGTACTTC. The genes are TRBV15 and TRBJ2-5, with 7 bases that match TRBD1. CDR3 size: 13 residues. Germline CDR1 and CDR2: LNHNV and YYDKDF (reference sequence). With 5 bases clipped from V and 1 base from J, the junction kept 1 base outside the gene matches.

This clone has a single count. This chain uses TRBV9 with TRBJ1-4, with D unresolved. V was pared by 2 bases and J by 8 bases, with 13 bases between. CDR1 is SGDLS and CDR2 is YYNGEE in the germline V gene. This CDR3 spans 14 amino acids. The CDR3 loop reads CASSVGSIGEKLFF. CDR3 DNA: TGTGCCAGCAGCGTCGGGTCAATCGGGGAAAAACTGTTTTTT.

Only one count was recorded for this clone. The chain links TRBV7-9 to TRBJ2-7; 7 nucleotides agree with TRBD1. V lost 5 bases to trimming and J lost 3 bases; unmatched junction nucleotides: 7. CDR1 and CDR2 from the germline V gene are SEHNR and FQNEAQ (reference sequence). CDR3 length: 14 residues. The CDR3 loop is CASSHRDSFYEQYF. In nucleotides, the CDR3 is TGTGCCAGCAGCCACCGGGACAGTTTCTACGAGCAGTACTTC.